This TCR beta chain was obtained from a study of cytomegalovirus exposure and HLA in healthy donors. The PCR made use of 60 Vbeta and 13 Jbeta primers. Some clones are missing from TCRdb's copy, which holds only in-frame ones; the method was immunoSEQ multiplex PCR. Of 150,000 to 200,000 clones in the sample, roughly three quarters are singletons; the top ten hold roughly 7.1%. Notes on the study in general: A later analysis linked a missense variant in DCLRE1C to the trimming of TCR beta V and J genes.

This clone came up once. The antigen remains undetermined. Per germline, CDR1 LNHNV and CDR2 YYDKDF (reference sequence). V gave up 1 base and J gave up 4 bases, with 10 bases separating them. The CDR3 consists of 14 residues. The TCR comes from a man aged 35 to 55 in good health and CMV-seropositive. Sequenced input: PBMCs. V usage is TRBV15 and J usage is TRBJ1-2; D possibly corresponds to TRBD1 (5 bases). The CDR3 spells CATSRVETAYGYTF. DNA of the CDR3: TGTGCCACCAGCAGAGTTGAGACAGCCTATGGCTACACCTTC.